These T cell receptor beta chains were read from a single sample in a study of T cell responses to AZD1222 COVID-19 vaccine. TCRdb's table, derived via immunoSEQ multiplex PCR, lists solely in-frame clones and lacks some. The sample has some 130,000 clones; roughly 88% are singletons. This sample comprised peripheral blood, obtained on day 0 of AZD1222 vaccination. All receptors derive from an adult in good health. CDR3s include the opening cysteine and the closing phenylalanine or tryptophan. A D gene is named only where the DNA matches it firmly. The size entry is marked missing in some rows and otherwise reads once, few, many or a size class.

TGCAGCGTTCGGGGTGGTGGCACAGATACGCAGTATTTT,CSVRGGGTDTQYF,-,TRBJ2-3,TRBV29-1,-
TGTGCCAGCAGTGTTGGCACCGTCCCCGGGGAGCTGTTTTTT,CASSVGTVPGELFF,-,TRBJ2-2,TRBV6-4,-
TGCGCCAGCAGCTTGGCCACGTCAGCTAGCACAGATACGCAGTATTTT,CASSLATSASTDTQYF,-,TRBJ2-3,TRBV5-1,-
TGTGCCAGCAGTGAAGCGACAGTGGGACGGCAGCCCCAGCATTTT,CASSEATVGRQPQHF,-,TRBJ1-5,TRBV6-1,once
TGTGCCAGCAGCCTGCGACAGGGCAGCTATGGCTACACCTTC,CASSLRQGSYGYTF,TRBD1,TRBJ1-2,TRBV3-1/TRBV3-2,-
TGTGCCAGTAGTCAAAGGACAGGCGGCACAGATACGCAGTATTTT,CASSQRTGGTDTQYF,TRBD1,TRBJ2-3,TRBV19,-
TGTGCCACCAGTGATCCCTCTCGGGAGGATGGTGACTACACCTTC,CATSDPSREDGDYTF,-,TRBJ1-2,TRBV24-1,-
TGTGCCAGCAGTTACTCGCGGGCCGGCACAGATACGCAGTATTTT,CASSYSRAGTDTQYF,-,TRBJ2-3,TRBV6-5,once
TGTGCCAGCAGCGGCCGGGACAGGGTTGGGGCCAACGTCCTGACTTTC,CASSGRDRVGANVLTF,TRBD1,TRBJ2-6,TRBV9,-
TGTGCCAGCAGTTATTGGGGGGGCAGGGGGAGGAACTATGGCTACACCTTC,CASSYWGGRGRNYGYTF,TRBD1,TRBJ1-2,TRBV27,-
TGTGCCAGCAGCTTAGATTACAGGCGGCAGGGCTACACCTTC,CASSLDYRRQGYTF,-,TRBJ1-2,TRBV7-9,once
TGTGCCAGCAGCCTTAGACTCGACCTGTCCGACTACGAGCAGTACTTC,CASSLRLDLSDYEQYF,-,TRBJ2-7,TRBV11-3,once
TGTGCCAGTAGTATAGTCACTGGGGGCCAGGCAGATACGCAGTATTTT,CASSIVTGGQADTQYF,-,TRBJ2-3,TRBV19,-
TGTGCCAGCAGCCGGGACAGGGGCTATTCCGCCGCTGAAGCTTTCTTT,CASSRDRGYSAAEAFF,TRBD1,TRBJ1-1,TRBV7-8,-
TGCGCCAGCAGTCCTGACAGGGTTCAGCCCCAGCATTTT,CASSPDRVQPQHF,TRBD1,TRBJ1-5,TRBV10-1,-
TGTGCCAGTAGTATAATCCAGGGATCATATAGCAATCAGCCCCAGCATTTT,CASSIIQGSYSNQPQHF,-,TRBJ1-5,TRBV19,-
TGCGCCAGCAGCTTGATGCGGTCTAACACCGGGGAGCTGTTTTTT,CASSLMRSNTGELFF,-,TRBJ2-2,TRBV5-1,-
TGTGCCACCCTAAGTGGGCCTGGCTACACCTTC,CATLSGPGYTF,-,TRBJ1-2,TRBV27,-
TGTGCCACCAGTGATAACAGGGCTACGCAGTATTTT,CATSDNRATQYF,-,TRBJ2-3,TRBV24-1,-
TGTGCCAGCAGCCAGCCCGCGGGGTGGCCCGGGGGGAAACTGTTTTTT,CASSQPAGWPGGKLFF,-,TRBJ1-4,TRBV14,-
TGTGCCAGCAGCCCAGCCGGACAGGGAGCAACTAATGAAAAACTGTTTTTT,CASSPAGQGATNEKLFF,TRBD1,TRBJ1-4,TRBV7-2,-
TGTGCCAGCAGCGTCCGAGGGACTAGCGGGGGCGGAGGGCTGTTTTTT,CASSVRGTSGGGGLFF,TRBD2,TRBJ2-2,TRBV7-3,once
TGCGCCAGCAGCCGCGGACAGGGCTCTGGAAACACCATATATTTT,CASSRGQGSGNTIYF,TRBD1,TRBJ1-3,TRBV4-3,-
TGTGCCACCAGCCGGGGTGAAAAACTGTTTTTT,CATSRGEKLFF,-,TRBJ1-4,TRBV24-1,-
TGTGCCAGCTCACCACAGGGGGCAACGGGAAACACCATATATTTT,CASSPQGATGNTIYF,TRBD1,TRBJ1-3,TRBV18,-
TGCAGTGCTAGAGAAGGTGGCTACACCTTC,CSAREGGYTF,-,TRBJ1-2,TRBV20-1,-
TGTGCTAGTGGTTTGGCGGACTACTACAATGAGCAGTTCTTC,CASGLADYYNEQFF,-,TRBJ2-1,TRBV12-5,-
TGTGCCATCAGTGACCCCACCGGGACTAGCAGGGCCGGGGAGCTGTTTTTT,CAISDPTGTSRAGELFF,TRBD2,TRBJ2-2,TRBV10-3,-
TGCAGTTCTAGACAGTTCACTGAAGCTTTCTTT,CSSRQFTEAFF,-,TRBJ1-1,TRBV20-1,-
TGCGCCAGCAGCCCTGTATTGGGACAGGTAGCCCTTGGGTACACTGAAGCTTTCTTT,CASSPVLGQVALGYTEAFF,TRBD1,TRBJ1-1,TRBV5-1,-
TGTGCCAGCACAGCAGGGAGGGATGAGCAGTTCTTC,CASTAGRDEQFF,TRBD2,TRBJ2-1,TRBV5-4,-
TGTGCCAGCAGCCAAGAGGGAGAGGGGAACACTGAAGCTTTCTTT,CASSQEGEGNTEAFF,-,TRBJ1-1,TRBV4-2,-
TGTGCCAGCAGCAAAGAGGGACAGCCCCAGCATTTT,CASSKEGQPQHF,-,TRBJ1-5,TRBV21-1,-
TGTGCCACCAGCAGAACGCGCCCAGGGTCCTACGAGCAGTACTTC,CATSRTRPGSYEQYF,-,TRBJ2-7,TRBV15,-
TGTGCCAGCAGATCACAGGGGGCGAGCAATCAGCCCCAGCATTTT,CASRSQGASNQPQHF,TRBD1,TRBJ1-5,TRBV6-5,once